This passage covers 22 T cell receptor beta chains from one sample sequenced in a study of cytomegalovirus exposure and HLA in healthy donors (dated by TCRdb to 2016 to 2017). The method was the immunoSEQ multiplex PCR assay. For the multiplex PCR, a mixture combining 60 forward primers for TCR Vbeta segments and 13 reverse primers for TCR Jbeta segments was used. TCRdb provides this immuneACCESS table in a form limited to in-frame rearrangements. Some clones are lacking; in checked studies, under half of them reflect an unresolved V gene, and why the rest are absent is not known. For this sample the table gives 120,000 to 150,000 clones, of which approximately 79% were detected only once. Approximately 0.66% of the sample rests with the top ten. Sequenced sample: PBMCs. Every receptor here comes from a male donor in good health and CMV-seronegative.

The J gene is TRBJ2-7, the V gene TRBV28; 9 bases agree with TRBD1. The CDR3 has 15 amino acids. Per germline, CDR1 MDHEN and CDR2 SYDVKM. The V segment lost 2 bases and the J segment 4 bases; nucleotides outside the gene matches: 6. CDR3 protein: CASSLGDRVGYEQYF. The CDR3 DNA sequence: TGTGCCAGCAGTTTAGGGGACAGGGTAGGGTACGAGCAGTACTTC.

The chain couples TRBV7-9 to TRBJ2-5, with 10 bases identical to TRBD1. The J call is in doubt because the DNA end fits TRBJ2-7 better. The germline V gene has CDR1 SEHNR and CDR2 FQNEAQ (reference sequence). This CDR3 is built from 14 residues. CDR3 sequence: CASSLRDRGSEQYF. CDR3 in DNA: TGTGCCAGCAGCTTAAGGGACAGGGGTTCCGAGCAGTACTTC.

This sequence joins TRBV19 and TRBJ2-7; no firm D call. The CDR3 is made up of 13 amino acids. V lost 3 bases and J lost 4, with 10 bases in between. From germline, CDR1 is LNHDA and CDR2 SQIVND (reference sequence). DNA of the CDR3: TGTGCCAGTAGTATCGAGCACGGTTACGAGCAGTACTTC. Its protein is CASSIEHGYEQYF.

The rearrangement joins TRBV27 to TRBJ2-5; possible D gene TRBD2, 5 bases. Germline CDR1 reads MNHEY; CDR2 reads SMNVEV (reference sequence). The CDR3 has 16 residues. The V gene lost 3 bases and the J gene lost 1 base, with 15 bases spanning the gap. This CDR3 is CASSFLPSGFQETQYF. The CDR3 DNA is TGTGCCAGCAGTTTCCTACCCAGCGGATTCCAAGAGACCCAGTACTTC.

The chain links TRBV14 to TRBJ1-6, with D unclear. Germline-derived CDR1 and CDR2 are SGHDN and FVKESK. The length of the CDR3 is 14 residues. Trimming took off 0 bases at V and 10 bases at J, with 10 bases between the two ends. CDR3 residues: CASSQDLRRSPLHF. The CDR3 DNA follows: TGTGCCAGCAGCCAAGATTTGCGGAGGTCACCCCTCCACTTT.

The V gene is TRBV6-1, the J gene TRBJ1-2; D not resolved. CDR1 is MNHNS, CDR2 SASEGT, per germline. The CDR3 is 13 residues long. V was trimmed by 6 bases and J by 5 bases, leaving 13 bases between them. CDR3 coding DNA: TGTGCCAGCAGCGCTAATCCCCTTTATGGCTACACCTTC. Protein sequence: CASSANPLYGYTF.

The rearrangement uses TRBV9 and TRBJ1-3; D remains unclear. Trimming removed 4 bases at V and 0 bases at J, with 5 bases between. The V gene's germline CDR1 is SGDLS and CDR2 YYNGEE. This CDR3 is built from 13 residues. The CDR3 DNA is TGTGCCAGCAGCCCTTCCTCTGGAAACACCATATATTTT. Translation: CASSPSSGNTIYF.

The V gene is TRBV4-1, the J gene TRBJ2-3; TRBD2 matches at 10 bases. This CDR3 has 15 residues. The germline V gene has CDR1 MGHRA and CDR2 YSYEKL. V lost 4 bases and J lost 2; bases outside the gene matches: 3. CDR3 in DNA: TGCGCCAGCAGCCGGGGACTAGCGTCCACAGATACGCAGTATTTT. It translates to CASSRGLASTDTQYF.

The CDR3 DNA is TGTGCCATCAGTGATATTCGGGAGAACACTGAAGCTTTCTTT. Translating it yields CAISDIRENTEAFF. J is TRBJ1-1 and V is TRBV10-3; no reliable D call. In germline, CDR1 is ENHRY, CDR2 SYGVKD. V was pared by 3 bases and J by 1 base, with 9 bases between. This CDR3 contains 14 residues.

This clone was found once. This chain uses TRBV30 with TRBJ2-7, with TRBD2 matching 7 bases. This CDR3 spans 15 amino acids. Germline V gene lookup returns CDR1 GTSNPN and CDR2 SVGIG (reference sequence). Losses at the gene ends were 2 bases for V and 0 bases for J; bases not matched to a gene: 7. The CDR3 coding sequence is TGTGCCTGGAGTCCCCGGGAGGCCAGCTCCTACGAGCAGTACTTC. Encoded protein: CAWSPREASSYEQYF.

The CDR3 DNA reads TGTGCCAGCAGCTCAGGGCGGTACGAGCAGTACTTC. This codes for CASSSGRYEQYF. V and J are TRBV7-9 and TRBJ2-7; possible D gene TRBD1, 5 bases. The CDR3 has 12 residues. Germline V CDR1 and CDR2: SEHNR, FQNEAQ (reference sequence). V was pared by 4 bases and J by 4 bases, with 8 bases between.

This rearrangement joins TRBV5-4 to TRBJ2-5, with a tentative D call TRBD2 (6 bases). With the DNA end fitting TRBJ2-7 better, the J assignment may be wrong. Germline lookup yields CDR1 SGHNT and CDR2 YYREEE (reference sequence). This CDR3 is 15 amino acids long. The CDR3 coding sequence is TGTGCCAGCAGCTTGGATGCGGGAATCTGGAACGAGCAGTACTTC. Amino acids: CASSLDAGIWNEQYF.

With regard to this clone: A read error may produce the germline difference seen at one junction end. Within the sample, other DNA sequences also encode this same CDR3. The chain combines TRBV5-1 with TRBJ1-2, with D perhaps TRBD1 (6 bases). The CDR3 runs to 11 residues. Per germline, CDR1 SGHRS and CDR2 YFSETQ. The CDR3 bases are TGCGCCGATGGACAGAGCTATGGCTACACCTTT. This codes for CADGQSYGYTF.

V is TRBV7-2 and J is TRBJ2-1; possible D gene TRBD2, 6 bases. The CDR3 is made up of 17 amino acids. Trimming shortened V by 0 bases and J by 7 bases, and 19 bases separated the two germline ends. Germline V gene sequence: CDR1 SGHTA, CDR2 FQGNSA. The CDR3 sequence: CASSLAPRDSTGNEQFF. The CDR3 DNA is TGTGCCAGCAGCTTAGCTCCCCGGGACTCGACCGGGAATGAGCAGTTCTTC.

This rearrangement joins TRBV4-3 to TRBJ2-1; 9 bases are shared with TRBD2. Germline assignment: CDR1 LGHNA and CDR2 YSLEER. Trimming removed 1 base from V and 7 bases from J; junction bases left unmatched: 17. The CDR3 length is 19 residues. The chain's CDR3 is CASSQGVGEREAYTNEQFF. The DNA for the CDR3 is TGCGCCAGCAGCCAAGGGGTTGGTGAGCGGGAGGCCTACACGAATGAGCAGTTCTTC.

This chain joins TRBV5-1 and TRBJ1-2, with 11 nucleotides matching TRBD1. The ends lost 3 bases at V and 4 bases at J; junction bases unmatched: 8. The CDR3 covers 16 residues. Per the germline V gene, CDR1 is SGHRS and CDR2 is YFSETQ. CDR3 sequence reads: CASSSGQGALGYGYTF. The CDR3, as DNA: TGCGCCAGCAGCTCCGGACAGGGGGCCTTAGGCTATGGCTACACCTTC.

Of note for this clone: Different DNA sequences within this sample yield the same CDR3. The rearrangement joins TRBV5-1 to TRBJ1-2, with no clear D. Trimming pared 0 bases from V and 1 base from J, leaving 7 bases between. From germline, CDR1 is SGHRS and CDR2 YFSETQ. CDR3 size: 14 residues. The CDR3 loop reads CASSLGPGNYGYTF. The CDR3 coding sequence is TGCGCCAGCAGCTTGGGGCCGGGTAACTATGGCTACACCTTC.

V and J are TRBV9 and TRBJ2-2; D is ambiguous. CDR1 and CDR2 from the germline V gene are SGDLS and YYNGEE. There are 13 residues in the CDR3. Trimming stripped 2 bases from V and 4 bases from J, with 6 bases between. CDR3 coding DNA: TGTGCCAGCAGCGTTAGCAGCACCGGGGAGCTGTTTTTT. This sequence encodes CASSVSSTGELFF. Full variable domain (missing parts from reference TRBV9 and TRBJ2-2): DSGVTQTPKHLITATGQRVTLRCSPRSGDLSVYWYQQSLDQGLQFLIQYYNGEERAKGNILERFSAQQFPDLHSELNLSSLELGDSALYFCASSVSSTGELFFGEGSRLTVL.

The rearrangement uses TRBV9 and TRBJ2-1, with D possibly TRBD2 on 6 matching bases. Trimming pared 3 bases from V and 3 bases from J, leaving 16 bases between. The CDR3 extends over 16 amino acids. CDR1 and CDR2 (germline): SGDLS, YYNGEE. CDR3 DNA: TGTGCCAGCAGCGAGGACCGGAGGGCCGGCTACAATGAGCAGTTCTTC. Protein sequence: CASSEDRRAGYNEQFF. Full variable domain (missing parts from reference TRBV9 and TRBJ2-1): DSGVTQTPKHLITATGQRVTLRCSPRSGDLSVYWYQQSLDQGLQFLIQYYNGEERAKGNILERFSAQQFPDLHSELNLSSLELGDSALYFCASSEDRRAGYNEQFFGPGTRLTVL.

The V gene is TRBV27, the J gene TRBJ1-6, with D possibly being TRBD1 (6 bases). Trimming pared 7 bases from V and 11 bases from J, leaving 21 bases between. Germline CDR1 and CDR2: MNHEY and SMNVEV (reference sequence). The CDR3 contains 15 residues. The CDR3 nucleotides read TGTGCCAGCACCCCTCGCCCGGGACAAGGGGCACCCCTCCACTTT. Its translation is CASTPRPGQGAPLHF.

The chain couples TRBV29-1 to TRBJ2-5; TRBD1 matches at 7 bases. The CDR3 extends over 13 amino acids. V lost 6 bases and J lost 5; bases outside the gene matches: 9. Germline loops: CDR1 SQVTM, CDR2 ANQGSEA. In nucleotides, the CDR3 is TGCAGCGTAGCCACAGGGGTTTGGGAGACCCAGTACTTC. This sequence encodes CSVATGVWETQYF.

The V call is TRBV6-5, the J call TRBJ1-1, with TRBD1 matching 8 bases. Germline lookup yields CDR1 MNHEY and CDR2 SVGAGI. V was clipped by 5 bases and J by 4 bases; unmatched bases: 6. The CDR3 is 14 amino acids. CDR3 DNA: TGTGCCAGCAGTACAGGGGGGCTGAGCACTGAAGCTTTCTTT. It translates to CASSTGGLSTEAFF.